This section outlines one T cell receptor beta chain sequence together with its context. Its antigen remains unknown. The PCR employed 60 Vbeta primers together with 13 Jbeta primers. Method: immunoSEQ multiplex PCR; TCRdb's copy keeps in-frame clones and lacks some. The sample consists of approximately 200,000 clones, roughly 83% of them appearing once. This sample is drawn from a study of cytomegalovirus exposure and HLA in healthy donors. Study-wide results and caveats: HLA restriction was apparent for most CMV-associated TCR beta chains in a later analysis. Among immune exposure information, only CMV serostatus was available. Follow-up analysis later connected one missense variant in DCLRE1C with trimming of TCR beta V- and J-genes. In an earlier analysis, most TCR beta V segments were productive about 87% or about 30% of the time.

The sequencing sample was made of PBMCs. The sequence came from a boy younger than 18 in good health and CMV-seronegative.

CDR3 in amino acids: CASRDRGVINTEAFF. CDR3 bases: TGTGCCAGCCGGGACAGGGGAGTTATTAACACTGAAGCTTTCTTT. The genes are TRBV6-5 and TRBJ1-1, with 10 bases aligning to TRBD1. The CDR3 contains 15 residues. V gave up 8 bases and J gave up 2 bases; unmatched junction bases: 8. Per the germline V gene, CDR1 is MNHEY and CDR2 is SVGAGI.